This T cell receptor beta chain was identified during a study of cytomegalovirus exposure and HLA in healthy donors. Turning to the study itself: Of the donors genotyped, several hundred in all, around 76% fell in the Caucasian-associated ancestry cluster.

Points from the study as a whole: Versus the roughly 670-donor mean, an Asian-associated ancestry cluster reportedly showed fewer N-insertions in a later analysis. In vitro assays verified that three CMV-associated chains recognized CMV antigens specifically.

PCR was performed using 60 Vbeta and 13 Jbeta primers. Generated by immunoSEQ multiplex PCR, the TCRdb table keeps only in-frame clones and is missing some. The sample lists 60,000 to 95,000 clones; around 84% were seen once. The sample holds a few counts of this clone. What it binds is unknown. Germline CDR1 reads MGHDK; CDR2 reads SYGVNS. The ends lost 5 bases at V and 5 bases at J; junction bases unmatched: 11. This CDR3 has 16 amino acids. The V call is TRBV25-1, the J call TRBJ1-5, with 8 bases matching TRBD1. Sequencing was done on a sample of PBMCs. The TCR comes from a woman between 40 and 50 years old in good health and CMV-seropositive. Written as DNA, the CDR3 is TGTGCCAGCAGTTCCCCTGGGCAGGGGGCCGATCAGCCCCAGCATTTT. As protein: CASSSPGQGADQPQHF.